This TCR beta chain is from a study of chemoradiotherapy in HPV16-positive cancers. About the study: A couple of HPV16-positive patients' cells yielded candidate HPV-specific clones and common motifs. Study outcomes and limitations: During treatment, candidate HPV-specific clones and E7-related motifs expanded in tumor. In HPV16-positive patients, HPV-responsive T-cell expansion tracked better recurrence-free survival.

In regard to this clone: What it recognizes is unknown.

Libraries were prepared by immunoSEQ multiplex PCR; TCRdb keeps only in-frame clonotypes and omits some of them. The sample consists of tens of thousands of clones, around 84% of them appearing once. Over chemoradiotherapy, repertoires were sampled more than once. This receptor was identified in a human donor with HPV-associated anogenital cancer. This sample comprised blood, obtained from a patient who underwent chemoradiotherapy.

CDR3 amino acids: CASSGWAPDTEAFF. The CDR3 DNA reads as TGTGCCAGCAGCGGTTGGGCTCCGGACACTGAAGCTTTCTTT. The V and J genes are TRBV5-6 and TRBJ1-1; D is undetermined. Germline V lookup: CDR1 SGHDT, CDR2 YYEEEE. Trimming took 4 bases from V and 3 from J, leaving 13 bases between them. The CDR3 consists of 14 residues.